The 15 T cell receptor beta chains below were found in one sample sequenced in a study of patients and donors after allogeneic stem cell transplantation. MiXCR, applied by TCRdb to the RT-PCR reads, yields one record per CDR3 protein. The sample has about 410,000 distinct CDR3 sequences, approximately 16% seen once. Specimen: blood, either unsorted or a sorted T cell fraction (not recorded which). The origin of the receptors is a human donor who was either an allogeneic HSCT recipient or a stem cell or donor lymphocyte infusion donor (not recorded which). It is not recorded whose cells these are; they may come from a transplant donor.

This clonotype was recorded at least ten times. The CDR3 protein is CASNTRGYDTEAFF. The CDR3 bases are TGTGCCAGCAATACCAGGGGTTACGACACTGAAGCTTTCTTT. The V gene is TRBV6-1, the J gene TRBJ1-1; weak D call: TRBD1 (6 bases). The CDR3 sequence is 14 residues long. V lost 7 bases and J 3 bases, leaving 15 bases between the germline ends. The germline CDR1 and CDR2 sequences are MNHNS and SASEGT.

The J gene is TRBJ1-1, the V gene TRBV6-2 or TRBV6-3; TRBD1 is a possible D gene (5 bases). V dropped 7 bases and J dropped 4 bases, with 16 bases sitting between them. CDR3 size: 14 residues. The germline gives CDR1 MNHEY, CDR2 SVGEGT. CDR3 residues: CASNPGLRVTEAFF. The CDR3, as DNA: TGTGCCAGCAACCCGGGACTGCGGGTCACTGAAGCTTTCTTT.

The CDR3 nucleotides are TGTGCCAGCAGTTACTCGAACCGGGGGGGGACTGAAGCTTTCTTT. It codes for CASSYSNRGGTEAFF. V gene TRBV6-5 combines with J gene TRBJ1-1; weak D call: TRBD1 (5 bases). This CDR3 contains 15 residues. Trimming left V 0 bases short and J 5 bases short, with 13 bases between. CDR1 MNHEY and CDR2 SVGAGI come from the germline V gene.

This clonotype showed up just a few times. The V gene is TRBV29-1, the J gene TRBJ2-7; 7 bases map to TRBD2. Losses at the gene ends were 3 bases for V and 2 bases for J; bases not matched to a gene: 10. The CDR3 consists of 15 residues. Germline CDR1 and CDR2: SQVTM and ANQGSEA. DNA of the CDR3: TGCAGCGTTGAGCTTAACGGACTAGTCACCTACGAGCAGTACTTC. Its translation is CSVELNGLVTYEQYF.

This clonotype was seen a handful of times. V and J are TRBV5-1 and TRBJ2-5, with 10 bases matching TRBD1. This CDR3 is built from 16 residues. V was clipped by 2 bases and J by 1 base; unmatched bases: 5. The germline V gene has CDR1 SGHRS and CDR2 YFSETQ. DNA of the CDR3: TGCGCCAGCAGCTTTAGGGACAGGGGCCCCCAAGAGACCCAGTACTTC. Protein product: CASSFRDRGPQETQYF.

Worth noting for this clonotype: Because it lacks the conserved phenylalanine or tryptophan at the end, this CDR3 is likely a read error. The chain is built from TRBV27 and TRBJ1-1; tentative D call: TRBD1 (6 bases). Germline assignment: CDR1 MNHEY and CDR2 SMNVEV (reference sequence). V lost 0 bases and J 4 bases, leaving 12 bases between the germline ends. This CDR3 comprises 15 residues. Here the CDR3 reads CASSLSAGDFTEAFC. The CDR3 coding sequence is TGTGCCAGCAGTTTATCGGCAGGGGACTTCACTGAAGCTTTCTGT.

The chain employs TRBV4-1 and TRBJ1-3; D is undetermined. Per germline, CDR1 MGHRA and CDR2 YSYEKL. The CDR3 totals 16 residues. Trimming left V 0 bases short and J 4 bases short, with 13 bases between. The CDR3 is CASSQEGGVLGNTIYF. The CDR3, as DNA: TGCGCCAGCAGCCAAGAAGGAGGCGTTTTGGGAAACACCATATATTTT.

The chain joins TRBV2 to TRBJ2-2, with a weak D call TRBD2 (5 bases). Germline V gives CDR1 SNHLY, CDR2 FYNNEI. Trimming left V 9 bases short and J 1 base short, with 12 bases between. The CDR3 is 14 amino acids. Here the CDR3 DNA reads TGTGCCAGTGTATATCGGGAGAACACCGGGGAGCTGTTTTTT. Its translation: CASVYRENTGELFF. Drawing the rest from reference TRBV2 and TRBJ2-2, the complete variable domain is EPEVTQTPSHQVTQMGQEVILRCVPISNHLYFYWYRQILGQKVEFLVSFYNNEISEKSEIFDDQFSVERPDGSNFTLKIRSTKLEDSAMYFCASVYRENTGELFFGEGSRLTVL.

This sequence joins TRBV5-1 and TRBJ2-1, with 7 bases aligning to TRBD2. The ends lost 4 bases at V and 5 bases at J; junction bases unmatched: 9. The CDR3 loop spans 15 amino acids. In germline, CDR1 is SGHRS, CDR2 YFSETQ. The CDR3 reads CASSAGLEGDNEQFF. CDR3 coding DNA: TGCGCCAGCAGCGCCGGACTAGAGGGAGACAATGAGCAGTTCTTC.

This clonotype appeared a few times. The rearrangement joins TRBV24-1 to TRBJ2-1; D tentatively reads TRBD1 or TRBD2 (5 bases each). CDR3 size: 16 residues. Trimming cost V 0 bases and J 0 bases, with 8 bases left between them. Germline CDR1 is KGHDR and CDR2 is SFDVKD. Here the CDR3 reads CATSDLGGSSYNEQFF. The CDR3 region has the DNA TGTGCCACCAGTGATTTGGGGGGTAGCTCCTACAATGAGCAGTTCTTC.

The J gene is TRBJ2-2, the V gene TRBV9; D is possibly TRBD1 (6 bases). This CDR3 is 15 amino acids long. Trimming cost V 0 bases and J 2 bases, with 8 bases left between them. CDR1 SGDLS and CDR2 YYNGEE come from the germline V gene. In DNA, the CDR3 is TGTGCCAGCAGCGTAGTCGGGACAAACACCGGGGAGCTGTTTTTT. Amino acids: CASSVVGTNTGELFF. The full variable domain, with the rest looked up from reference TRBV9 and TRBJ2-2, is DSGVTQTPKHLITATGQRVTLRCSPRSGDLSVYWYQQSLDQGLQFLIQYYNGEERAKGNILERFSAQQFPDLHSELNLSSLELGDSALYFCASSVVGTNTGELFFGEGSRLTVL.

This clonotype was seen at least ten times. The chain has TRBV18 and TRBJ1-4; 8 bases match TRBD1. Trimming cost V 5 bases and J 12 bases; bases outside gene matches: 8. This CDR3 has 13 residues. Germline CDR1 is KGHSH and CDR2 is LQKENI. DNA for the CDR3: TGTGCCAGCTCATCGCTGACAGGGGAACAACTGTTTTTT. This sequence encodes CASSSLTGEQLFF.

This chain links TRBV6-1 with TRBJ1-2; 8 bases map to TRBD1. V lost 6 bases, J lost 4 bases, and 7 bases stayed unmatched. The germline CDR1 and CDR2 sequences are MNHNS and SASEGT. The CDR3 is 14 residues long. The CDR3 region is CASRGTGYFYGYTF. The CDR3, as DNA: TGTGCCAGCAGGGGGACAGGTTATTTCTATGGCTACACCTTC.

This clonotype occurred a few times. This chain connects TRBV15 to TRBJ2-3; D ambiguous. The CDR3 runs 13 residues. V lost 3 bases, J lost 4 bases, and 8 bases lay in between. Germline V gene data show CDR1 as LNHNV and CDR2 as YYDKDF (reference sequence). The CDR3 region has the DNA TGTGCCACCAGCAGCGGACCCCCAGATACGCAGTATTTT. Protein sequence: CATSSGPPDTQYF.

This clonotype occurred many times. The V gene is TRBV4-1, the J gene TRBJ2-1; D is unresolved. CDR1 MGHRA and CDR2 YSYEKL come from the germline V gene. The CDR3 loop spans 12 amino acids. V dropped 0 bases and J dropped 8 bases, with 5 bases sitting between them. The CDR3 here is CASSQDRHEQFF. For the CDR3, the DNA is TGCGCCAGCAGCCAAGATCGCCATGAGCAGTTCTTC.